The 21 T cell receptor beta chains given below trace back to one sample, sequenced in a study of shared clonotypes between healthy human individuals. This table comes from immunoSEQ multiplex PCR, and its TCRdb copy is limited to in-frame clones, with some not included. The table records 550,000 to 800,000 clones, over 65% of them present only once. Sequencing used memory CD4+ T cells sorted from blood. Indicated subset: CD45RA-negative fraction. The source is a woman under 40 in good health.

The chain's CDR3 is CASSELAGVGEQYF. DNA of the CDR3: TGTGCCAGCAGTGAACTAGCGGGAGTTGGCGAGCAGTACTTC. V and J are TRBV2 and TRBJ2-5, with 10 bases lining up with TRBD2. The J call is in doubt because the DNA end fits TRBJ2-7 better. Per the germline V gene, CDR1 is SNHLY and CDR2 is FYNNEI. The CDR3 sequence is 14 residues long.

V gene TRBV19 combines with J gene TRBJ2-4; D is tentatively TRBD1 or TRBD2 (5 bases each). The CDR3 is made up of 15 amino acids. V shed 5 bases and J shed 3 bases, with 14 bases lying between them. Germline-derived CDR1 and CDR2 are LNHDA and SQIVND (reference sequence). For the CDR3, the DNA is TGTGCCAGTAGTGGGGCGGGTAGTTACAAAAACATTCAGTACTTC. This encodes CASSGAGSYKNIQYF.

In this sample, this clone turned up a few times. V is TRBV28 and J is TRBJ2-7; the match to TRBD1 covers 7 bases. Germline V gene lookup returns CDR1 MDHEN and CDR2 SYDVKM. Losses at the gene ends were 5 bases for V and 3 bases for J; bases not matched to a gene: 10. The CDR3 runs 15 residues. CDR3 DNA sequence: TGTGCCAGCAGTACTTCCGGGACAGAAAACTACGAGCAGTACTTC. Translating gives CASSTSGTENYEQYF.

V is TRBV7-7 and J is TRBJ2-1, with 8 positions matching TRBD1. There are 14 residues in the CDR3. The germline V gene has CDR1 SSHAT and CDR2 FNYEAQ (reference sequence). Losses at the gene ends were 1 base for V and 9 bases for J; bases not matched to a gene: 5. CDR3 DNA: TGTGCCAGCAGCTTAGAAGGACAGGGAAGTGAGCAGTTCTTC. Translating it yields CASSLEGQGSEQFF.

This clone was observed a few times. The chain couples TRBV7-9 to TRBJ2-7, with D uncertain. CDR1 is SEHNR, CDR2 FQNEAQ, per germline (reference sequence). The V end was cut by 5 bases, the J end by 6 bases, with 11 bases between. CDR3 length: 12 residues. The CDR3 nucleotides read TGTGCCAGCAGCCACGAGGTGGGCGAGCAGTACTTC. Translation gives CASSHEVGEQYF.

The rearrangement joins TRBV27 to TRBJ2-6; possibly TRBD2 for D (5 bases). The V and J ends lost 8 bases and 0 bases respectively, with 17 bases between them. This CDR3 spans 17 amino acids. Per germline, CDR1 MNHEY and CDR2 SMNVEV (reference sequence). The CDR3: CASLKLGASSGANVLTF. CDR3 nucleotide sequence: TGTGCCAGCCTGAAGCTGGGAGCAAGCTCTGGGGCCAACGTCCTGACTTTC.

This sequence joins TRBV6-5 and TRBJ1-1; D call uncertain. Germline V CDR1 and CDR2: MNHEY, SVGAGI. V was pared by 1 base and J by 5 bases, with 8 bases between. The CDR3 sequence is 13 residues long. CDR3 loop: CASSYFSGTEAFF. The CDR3 nucleotides are TGTGCCAGCAGTTACTTTTCGGGGACTGAAGCTTTCTTT.

CDR3 bases: TGTGCCAGCTCACCATCCTTTGAAGGCTACACCTTC. It yields the protein CASSPSFEGYTF. This chain connects TRBV18 to TRBJ1-2; D not certain. The V end lost 2 bases, the J end lost 8 bases, and 9 bases lay between the germline ends. The CDR3 sequence is 12 residues long. Germline values: CDR1 KGHSH, CDR2 LQKENI.

This sequence joins TRBV28 and TRBJ1-5; D is unresolved. The CDR3 runs 14 residues. CDR1 is MDHEN, CDR2 SYDVKM, per germline. Trimming removed 6 bases from V and 1 base from J, with 10 bases in between. CDR3 amino acids: CASRRTVSNQPQHF. Here the CDR3 DNA reads TGTGCCAGCAGGAGGACGGTCAGCAATCAGCCCCAGCATTTT.

CDR3 in amino acids: CASSQGEGQPQHF. The CDR3 coding sequence is TGCGCCAGCAGCCAAGGTGAGGGTCAGCCCCAGCATTTT. This chain uses TRBV4-1 with TRBJ1-5; no definite D call. V lost 1 base to trimming and J lost 6 bases, with 7 bases between them. The germline gives CDR1 MGHRA, CDR2 YSYEKL. The CDR3 is made up of 13 amino acids.

The chain links TRBV29-1 to TRBJ1-2; no firm D call. The germline V gene encodes CDR1 SQVTM and CDR2 ANQGSEA. V gave up 0 bases and J gave up 2 bases, with 4 bases separating them. The CDR3 has 12 residues. The CDR3 region is CSVEESNYGYTF. CDR3 nucleotide sequence: TGCAGCGTTGAAGAGAGCAACTATGGCTACACCTTC.

This clone occurred a few times. This chain uses TRBV10-1 with TRBJ2-7; the D gene is possibly TRBD1 (5 bases). Trimming left V 0 bases short and J 5 bases short, with 11 bases between. This CDR3 comprises 14 residues. Per germline, CDR1 WNHNN and CDR2 SYGVQD (reference sequence). The CDR3 region has the DNA TGCGCCAGCAGTGAGTCTGTCGAAGGGGACGAGCAGTACTTC. Translating gives CASSESVEGDEQYF.

This clone is a singleton in its sample. The chain is built from TRBV28 and TRBJ2-3, with D perhaps TRBD2 (6 bases). Trimming took off 6 bases at V and 5 bases at J, with 12 bases between the two ends. The germline CDR1 and CDR2 sequences are MDHEN and SYDVKM. The CDR3 loop spans 13 amino acids. The CDR3 here is CASRDYSRDTQYF. CDR3 coding DNA: TGTGCCAGCAGGGACTATTCCAGAGATACGCAGTATTTT.

This clone has ten or more counts. Other DNA sequences in this specimen translate into the identical CDR3. The chain recombines TRBV7-3 with TRBJ1-1; 10 bases map to TRBD1. This CDR3 is 13 amino acids long. V gave up 4 bases and J gave up 5 bases; unmatched junction bases: 1. Germline CDR1 is SGHTA and CDR2 is FQGTGA. The CDR3, as DNA: TGTGCCAGCAGCTCGGGACAGGGGACTGAAGCTTTCTTT. This gives the protein CASSSGQGTEAFF.

The chain joins TRBV7-9 to TRBJ2-7; TRBD2 agrees at 11 bases. The CDR3 runs to 14 residues. Trimming at V came to 6 bases and at J to 4 bases, leaving 5 bases not matched to a gene. The germline V gene encodes CDR1 SEHNR and CDR2 FQNEAQ (reference sequence). CDR3 in amino acids: CASRTTSGMYEQYF. In DNA, the CDR3 is TGTGCCAGCAGGACGACTAGCGGGATGTACGAGCAGTACTTC.

V and J are TRBV30 and TRBJ1-3, with D possibly matching TRBD1 (6 bases). CDR1 and CDR2 from the germline V gene are GTSNPN and SVGIG (reference sequence). The V end lost 5 bases, the J end lost 0 bases, and 14 bases lay between the germline ends. The CDR3 is 15 amino acids. The CDR3 protein is CAWAGQSISGNTIYF. The CDR3 region has the DNA TGTGCCTGGGCGGGACAATCCATCTCTGGAAACACCATATATTTT.

The V gene is TRBV6-1, the J gene TRBJ2-7; D might be TRBD2 (5 bases). This CDR3 contains 15 residues. Deletions cut 3 bases from V and 0 bases from J, with 12 bases between. Germline CDR1 MNHNS, CDR2 SASEGT. This chain's CDR3 is CASSDDQRLSYEQYF. The CDR3 DNA is TGTGCCAGCAGTGACGACCAGCGGCTCTCCTACGAGCAGTACTTC.

This sequence joins TRBV29-1 and TRBJ2-5; no firm D call. This CDR3 has 13 residues. Germline assignment: CDR1 SQVTM and CDR2 ANQGSEA. V lost 5 bases and J lost 4, with 14 bases in between. The CDR3 loop is CSVSQSSGETQYF. DNA for the CDR3: TGCAGCGTTTCCCAAAGTAGTGGAGAGACCCAGTACTTC.

The V and J genes are TRBV5-1 and TRBJ2-1; D may be TRBD1 or TRBD2 (5 bases each). Germline values: CDR1 SGHRS, CDR2 YFSETQ. The length of the CDR3 is 15 residues. Trimming left V 0 bases short and J 5 bases short, with 12 bases between. CDR3 DNA: TGCGCCAGCAGCTTGGTAGGGGAGTTCCACAATGAGCAGTTCTTC. Translation gives CASSLVGEFHNEQFF. The whole variable domain, filled in from reference TRBV5-1 and TRBJ2-1, reads KAGVTQTPRYLIKTRGQQVTLSCSPISGHRSVSWYQQTPGQGLQFLFEYFSETQRNKGNFPGRFSGRQFSNSRSEMNVSTLELGDSALYLCASSLVGEFHNEQFFGPGTRLTVL.

The sample holds many counts of this clone. The rearrangement uses TRBV30 and TRBJ1-4, with 9 bases fitting TRBD1. CDR3 length equals 15 residues. With 2 bases clipped from V and 7 bases from J, the junction kept 8 bases outside the gene matches. The germline V gene has CDR1 GTSNPN and CDR2 SVGIG (reference sequence). The CDR3 spells CAWSMLGTGSEKLFF. Here the CDR3 DNA reads TGTGCCTGGAGTATGCTCGGGACAGGGAGTGAAAAACTGTTTTTT.

A single count supports this clone. The chain has TRBV10-3 and TRBJ2-3; D unresolved. The CDR3 consists of 11 residues. The V and J ends lost 4 bases and 1 base respectively, with 0 bases between them. CDR1 is ENHRY and CDR2 is SYGVKD in the germline V gene. In DNA, the CDR3 is TGTGCCATCAGTGGCACAGATACGCAGTATTTT. Its translation is CAISGTDTQYF.